The entry that follows covers one TCR beta chain sequence. The table came from immunoSEQ multiplex PCR; TCRdb's copy has only in-frame clones and leaves some out. This table has 42,000 or so clones, roughly 92% appearing once. These data come from a study of blood T cell repertoires in COVID-19. Study context: Acute-phase and convalescent COVID-19 samples originated in the United States, Italy and Spain.

This CDR3 is 12 amino acids long. Per germline, CDR1 MDHEN and CDR2 SYDVKM. V shed 2 bases and J shed 10 bases, with 6 bases lying between them. Sequenced input: peripheral blood. The TCR was taken from a man in his forties or fifties with active COVID-19. The genes are TRBV28 and TRBJ1-6; D gene uncertain. For the CDR3, the DNA is TGTGCCAGCAGTTTAACTAAATCACCCCTCCACTTT. This translates into CASSLTKSPLHF.